This T cell receptor (beta chain) is from a study of identical twins. This CDR3 has 17 residues. Germline CDR1 and CDR2: SGHDT and YYEEEE. V gave up 4 bases and J gave up 0 bases; unmatched junction bases: 4. Concerning this clonotype itself: Antigen unknown.

Study conclusions and caveats: Model-predicted out-of-frame TCR alpha sharing fell below observed values in monozygotic twins.

TCRdb processed the 5' RACE reads anew with MiXCR; each CDR3 protein has one entry. The sample consists of some 760,000 distinct CDR3 sequences, over 15% of them appearing once. These sequences were also reported in another study, on T cells expressing NK-cell markers. As reported in that work: Expanded NKG2C+ T cell clones had unclear HCMV specificity.

The receptor was derived from a young woman in good health. The chain carries TRBV5-6 and TRBJ2-1; 13 bases align to TRBD2. The sample comprised PBMCs. CDR3 sequence (DNA): TGTGCCAGCAGCCCTGGGACTAGCGGGAACTCCTACAATGAGCAGTTCTTC. Protein product: CASSPGTSGNSYNEQFF.